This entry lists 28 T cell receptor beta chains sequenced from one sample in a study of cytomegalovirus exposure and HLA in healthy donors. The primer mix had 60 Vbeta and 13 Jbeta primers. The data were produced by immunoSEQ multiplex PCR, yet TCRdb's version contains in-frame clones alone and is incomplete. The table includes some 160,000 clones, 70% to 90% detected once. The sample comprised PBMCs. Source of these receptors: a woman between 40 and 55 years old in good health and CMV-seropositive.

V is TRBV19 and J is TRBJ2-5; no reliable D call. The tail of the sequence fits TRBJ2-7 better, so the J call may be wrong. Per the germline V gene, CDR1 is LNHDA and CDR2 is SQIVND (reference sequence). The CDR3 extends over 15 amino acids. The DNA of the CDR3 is TGTGCCAGTAGTATAGATCAGGCCACCGCCTACGAGCAGTACTTC. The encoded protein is CASSIDQATAYEQYF.

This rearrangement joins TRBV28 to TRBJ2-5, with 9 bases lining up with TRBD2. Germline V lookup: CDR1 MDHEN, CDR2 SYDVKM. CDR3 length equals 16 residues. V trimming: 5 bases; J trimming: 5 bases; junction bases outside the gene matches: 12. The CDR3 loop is CASSAIPAGGRETQYF. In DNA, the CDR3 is TGTGCCAGCAGTGCTATTCCAGCGGGAGGCAGGGAGACCCAGTACTTC.

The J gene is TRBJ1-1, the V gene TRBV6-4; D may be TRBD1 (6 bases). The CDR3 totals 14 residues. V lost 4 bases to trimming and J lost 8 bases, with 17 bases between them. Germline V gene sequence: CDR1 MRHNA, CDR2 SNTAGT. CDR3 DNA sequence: TGTGCCAGCAGTGTTGACCGGGACAACGGGGAAGCTTTCTTT. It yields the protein CASSVDRDNGEAFF.

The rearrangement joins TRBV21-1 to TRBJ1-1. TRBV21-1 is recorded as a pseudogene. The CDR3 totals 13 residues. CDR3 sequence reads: CASSSRLGTEAFF. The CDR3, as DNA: TGTGCCAGCAGCAGTCGACTTGGCACTGAAGCTTTCTTT.

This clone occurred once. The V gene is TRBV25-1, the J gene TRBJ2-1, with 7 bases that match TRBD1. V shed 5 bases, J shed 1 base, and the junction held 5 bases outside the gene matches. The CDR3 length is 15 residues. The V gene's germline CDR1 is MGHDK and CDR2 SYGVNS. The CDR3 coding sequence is TGTGCCAGCAGTTCGGCAGGGGGTTCCTACAATGAGCAGTTCTTC. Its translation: CASSSAGGSYNEQFF.

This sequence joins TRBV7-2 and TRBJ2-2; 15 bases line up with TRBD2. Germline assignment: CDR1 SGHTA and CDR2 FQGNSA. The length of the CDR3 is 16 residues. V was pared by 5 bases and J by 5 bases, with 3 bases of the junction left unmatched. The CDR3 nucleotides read TGTGCCAGCAGCCTAGGACTAGCGGGGGGGACCGGGGAGCTGTTTTTT. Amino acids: CASSLGLAGGTGELFF.

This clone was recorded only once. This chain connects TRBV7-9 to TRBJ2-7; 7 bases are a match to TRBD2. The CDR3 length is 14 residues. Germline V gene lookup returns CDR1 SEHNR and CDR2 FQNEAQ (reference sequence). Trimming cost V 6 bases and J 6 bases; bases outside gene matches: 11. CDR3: CASSRTGTTGEQYF. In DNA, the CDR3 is TGTGCCAGCAGTCGTACCGGGACTACGGGCGAGCAGTACTTC.

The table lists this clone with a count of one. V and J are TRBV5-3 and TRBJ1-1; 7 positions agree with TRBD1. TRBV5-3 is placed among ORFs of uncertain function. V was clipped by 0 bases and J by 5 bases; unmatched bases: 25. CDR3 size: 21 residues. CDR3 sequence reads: CARSLGMGTAPSLAGITEAFF. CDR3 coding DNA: TGTGCCAGAAGCTTGGGAATGGGGACAGCACCTTCCCTGGCGGGGATAACTGAAGCTTTCTTT.

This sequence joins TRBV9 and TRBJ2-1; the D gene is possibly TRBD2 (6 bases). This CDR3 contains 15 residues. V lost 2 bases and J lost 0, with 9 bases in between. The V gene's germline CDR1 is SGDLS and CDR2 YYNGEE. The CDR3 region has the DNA TGTGCCAGCAGCGTGATCGGGAGCTCCTACAATGAGCAGTTCTTC. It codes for CASSVIGSSYNEQFF.

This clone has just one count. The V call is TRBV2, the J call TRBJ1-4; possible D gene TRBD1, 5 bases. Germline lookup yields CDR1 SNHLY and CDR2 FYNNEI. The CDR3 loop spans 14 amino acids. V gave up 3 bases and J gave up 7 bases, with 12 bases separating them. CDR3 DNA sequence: TGTGCCAGCAGTGACGGTAGGGGAAGTGAAAAACTGTTTTTT. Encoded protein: CASSDGRGSEKLFF. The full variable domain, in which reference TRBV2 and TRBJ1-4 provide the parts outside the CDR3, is EPEVTQTPSHQVTQMGQEVILRCVPISNHLYFYWYRQILGQKVEFLVSFYNNEISEKSEIFDDQFSVERPDGSNFTLKIRSTKLEDSAMYFCASSDGRGSEKLFFGSGTQLSVL.

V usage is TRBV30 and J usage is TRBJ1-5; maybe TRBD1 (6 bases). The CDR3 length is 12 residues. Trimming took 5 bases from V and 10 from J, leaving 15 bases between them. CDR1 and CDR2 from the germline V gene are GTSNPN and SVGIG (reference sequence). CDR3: CAWGTGSEPQHF. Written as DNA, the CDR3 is TGTGCCTGGGGTACAGGGTCAGAACCCCAGCATTTT.

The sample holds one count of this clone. CDR3 bases: TGTGCCAGCAGTGAACTGTTCGTGAACACTGAAGCTTTCTTT. Its protein product is CASSELFVNTEAFF. The chain uses TRBV6-1 and TRBJ1-1, with D unresolved. V lost 2 bases and J lost 0, with 7 bases in between. The CDR3 totals 14 residues. Germline CDR1 MNHNS, CDR2 SASEGT.

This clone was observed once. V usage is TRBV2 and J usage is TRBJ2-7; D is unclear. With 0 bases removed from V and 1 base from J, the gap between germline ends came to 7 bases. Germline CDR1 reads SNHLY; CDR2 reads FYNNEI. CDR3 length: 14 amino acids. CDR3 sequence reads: CASSEAPLSYEQYF. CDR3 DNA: TGTGCCAGCAGTGAAGCCCCTCTATCCTACGAGCAGTACTTC.

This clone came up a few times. The CDR3 here is CASRIPGRNTQYF. CDR3 coding DNA: TGTGCCAGCAGAATCCCAGGGAGGAATACGCAGTATTTT. The rearrangement joins TRBV6-5 to TRBJ2-3, with D maybe TRBD2 (6 bases). Germline CDR1 MNHEY, CDR2 SVGAGI. The CDR3 is 13 residues long. The germline V and J ends were trimmed by 6 bases and 7 bases, with 14 bases remaining between them.

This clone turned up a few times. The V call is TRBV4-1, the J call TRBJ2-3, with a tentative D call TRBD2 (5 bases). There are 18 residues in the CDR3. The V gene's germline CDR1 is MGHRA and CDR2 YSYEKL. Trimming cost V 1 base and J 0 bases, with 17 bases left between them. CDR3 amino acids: CASSQGLRRTSSTDTQYF. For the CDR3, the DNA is TGCGCCAGCAGCCAAGGCCTCAGGAGGACTTCTAGCACAGATACGCAGTATTTT.

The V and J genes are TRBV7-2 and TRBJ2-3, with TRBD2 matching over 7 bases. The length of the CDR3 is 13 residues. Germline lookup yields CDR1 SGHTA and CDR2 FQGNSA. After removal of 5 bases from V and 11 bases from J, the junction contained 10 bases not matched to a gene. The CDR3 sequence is CASSLWEGQGQYF. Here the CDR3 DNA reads TGTGCCAGCAGCCTTTGGGAGGGCCAGGGGCAGTATTTT.

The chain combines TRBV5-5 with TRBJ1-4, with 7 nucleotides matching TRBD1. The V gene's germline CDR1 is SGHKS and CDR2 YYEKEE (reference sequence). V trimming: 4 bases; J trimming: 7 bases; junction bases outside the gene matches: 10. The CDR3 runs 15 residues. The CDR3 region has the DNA TGTGCCAGCAGCCCTAAACAGGGGTTCAGTGAAAAACTGTTTTTT. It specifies CASSPKQGFSEKLFF.

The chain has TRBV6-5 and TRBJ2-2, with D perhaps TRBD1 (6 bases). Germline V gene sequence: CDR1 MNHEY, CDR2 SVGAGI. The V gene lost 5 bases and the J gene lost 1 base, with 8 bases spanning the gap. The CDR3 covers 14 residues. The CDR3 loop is CASSGGLNTGELFF. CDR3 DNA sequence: TGTGCCAGCAGTGGGGGCTTGAACACCGGGGAGCTGTTTTTT.

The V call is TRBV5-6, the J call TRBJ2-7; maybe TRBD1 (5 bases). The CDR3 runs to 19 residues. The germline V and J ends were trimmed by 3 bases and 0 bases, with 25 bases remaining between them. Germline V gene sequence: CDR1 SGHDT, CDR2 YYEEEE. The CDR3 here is CASSYPGKWGSPSSYEQYF. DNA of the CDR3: TGTGCCAGCAGCTACCCAGGGAAGTGGGGAAGCCCTAGCTCCTACGAGCAGTACTTC. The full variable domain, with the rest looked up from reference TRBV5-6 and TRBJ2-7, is DAGVTQSPTHLIKTRGQQVTLRCSPKSGHDTVSWYQQALGQGPQFIFQYYEEEERQRGNFPDRFSGHQFPNYSSELNVNALLLGDSALYLCASSYPGKWGSPSSYEQYFGPGTRLTVT.

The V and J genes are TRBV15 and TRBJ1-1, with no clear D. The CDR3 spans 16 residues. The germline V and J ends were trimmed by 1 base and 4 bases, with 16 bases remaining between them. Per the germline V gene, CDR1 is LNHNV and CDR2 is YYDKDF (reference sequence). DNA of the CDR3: TGTGCCACCAGCAGAGGGTCCGGGGTAGGGAGCACTGAAGCTTTCTTT. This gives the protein CATSRGSGVGSTEAFF.

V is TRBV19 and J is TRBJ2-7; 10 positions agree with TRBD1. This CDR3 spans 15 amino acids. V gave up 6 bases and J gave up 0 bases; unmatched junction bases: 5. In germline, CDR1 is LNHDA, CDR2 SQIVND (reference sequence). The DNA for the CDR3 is TGTGCCAGTAGCAAGACAGGGGGCGCCTCCTACGAGCAGTACTTC. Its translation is CASSKTGGASYEQYF.

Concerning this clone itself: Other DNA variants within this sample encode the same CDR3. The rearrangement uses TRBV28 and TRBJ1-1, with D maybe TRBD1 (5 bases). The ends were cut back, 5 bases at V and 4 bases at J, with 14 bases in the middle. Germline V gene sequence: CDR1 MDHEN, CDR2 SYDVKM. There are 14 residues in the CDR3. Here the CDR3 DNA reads TGTGCCAGCAGTCTGGCCCCGGGGGTCACTGAAGCTTTCTTT. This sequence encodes CASSLAPGVTEAFF.

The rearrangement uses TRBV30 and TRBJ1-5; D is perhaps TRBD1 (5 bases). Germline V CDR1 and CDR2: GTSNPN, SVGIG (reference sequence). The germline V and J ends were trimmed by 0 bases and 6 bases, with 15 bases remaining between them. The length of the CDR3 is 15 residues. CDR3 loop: CAWSVADRHSQPQHF. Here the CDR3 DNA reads TGTGCCTGGAGTGTCGCCGACAGACATAGTCAGCCCCAGCATTTT.

Here the CDR3 DNA reads TGTGCCAGCAGCCCCCACGCGGGGGAGGTGTGGGGCTACACCTTC. The encoded protein is CASSPHAGEVWGYTF. This chain connects TRBV7-3 to TRBJ1-2, with D tentatively TRBD1 (5 bases). Germline CDR1 is SGHTA and CDR2 is FQGTGA. The CDR3 length is 15 residues. The V gene lost 5 bases and the J gene lost 8 bases, with 21 bases spanning the gap. Filled out from reference TRBV7-3 and TRBJ1-2, the complete variable domain reads GAGVSQTPSNKVTEKGKYVELRCDPISGHTALYWYRQSLGQGPEFLIYFQGTGAADDSGLPNDRFFAVRPEGSVSTLKIQRTERGDSAVYLCASSPHAGEVWGYTFGSGTRLTVV.

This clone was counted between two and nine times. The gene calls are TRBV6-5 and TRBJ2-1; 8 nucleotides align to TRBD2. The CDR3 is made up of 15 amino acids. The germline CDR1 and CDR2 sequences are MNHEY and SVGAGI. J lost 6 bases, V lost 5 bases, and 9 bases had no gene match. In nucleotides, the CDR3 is TGTGCCAGCAGTCCCGGGACTAGTGGGAGCAATGAGCAGTTCTTC. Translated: CASSPGTSGSNEQFF.

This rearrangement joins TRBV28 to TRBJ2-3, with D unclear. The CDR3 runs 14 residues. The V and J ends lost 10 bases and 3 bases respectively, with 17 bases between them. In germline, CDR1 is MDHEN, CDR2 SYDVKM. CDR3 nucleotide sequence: TGTGCCACCGCCAGGCAACCTCTGACAGATACGCAGTATTTT. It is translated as CATARQPLTDTQYF.

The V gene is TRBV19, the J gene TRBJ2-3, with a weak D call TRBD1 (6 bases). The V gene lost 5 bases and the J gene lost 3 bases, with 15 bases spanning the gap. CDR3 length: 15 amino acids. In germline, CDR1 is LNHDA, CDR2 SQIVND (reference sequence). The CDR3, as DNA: TGTGCCAGTAGTCTAACCGGGACAACGACAGATACGCAGTATTTT. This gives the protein CASSLTGTTTDTQYF.

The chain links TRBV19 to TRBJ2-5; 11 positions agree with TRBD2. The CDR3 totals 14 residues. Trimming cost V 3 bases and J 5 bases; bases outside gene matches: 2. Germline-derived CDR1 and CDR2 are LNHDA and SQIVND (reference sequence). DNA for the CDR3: TGTGCCAGTAGTATGACTAGCGGGGTGGAGACCCAGTACTTC. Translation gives CASSMTSGVETQYF.